These 32 T cell receptor beta chains came from one sample sequenced in a study of early T cells in non-severe SARS-CoV-2 infection. TCRdb itself ran the 5' RACE reads through MiXCR, one entry per CDR3 protein. The table lists 95,000 to 110,000 distinct CDR3 sequences, around 10% of them singletons. The sample taken for sequencing was whole blood. The receptors shown here come from an adult who was a healthcare worker with PCR-confirmed SARS-CoV-2 infection or an uninfected control (not recorded which).

The chain is built from TRBV6-5 and TRBJ2-7; TRBD1 matches 8 bases. The trim removed 4 bases at V and 6 bases at J, leaving 8 bases unmatched. The CDR3 covers 14 residues. Germline loops: CDR1 MNHEY, CDR2 SVGAGI. CDR3 bases: TGTGCCAGCAGTTTGACAGGGGACATGGGCGAGCAGTACTTC. Protein: CASSLTGDMGEQYF.

This clonotype has at least ten counts. J is TRBJ1-5 and V is TRBV7-2; 10 nucleotides line up with TRBD1. Germline V gene data show CDR1 as SGHTA and CDR2 as FQGNSA. The ends lost 3 bases at V and 5 bases at J; junction bases unmatched: 4. This CDR3 is 15 amino acids long. Here the CDR3 reads CASSLYGTGDQPQHF. CDR3 in DNA: TGTGCCAGCAGCTTGTACGGGACAGGGGATCAGCCCCAGCATTTT.

V and J are TRBV7-9 and TRBJ2-3, with unresolved D. Germline CDR1 SEHNR, CDR2 FQNEAQ (reference sequence). V was pared by 7 bases and J by 5 bases, with 10 bases between. The CDR3 sequence is 12 residues long. The CDR3 reads CASTLTGDTQYF. The CDR3 DNA reads as TGTGCCAGCACCCTGACGGGAGATACGCAGTATTTT.

The rearrangement uses TRBV29-1 and TRBJ2-1; D gene uncertain. The CDR3 runs 14 residues. V was clipped by 7 bases and J by 0 bases, with 13 bases between them. From germline, CDR1 is SQVTM and CDR2 ANQGSEA. The CDR3 nucleotides are TGCAGCGCGATAGGCACCCTCTCCTACAATGAGCAGTTCTTC. Protein sequence: CSAIGTLSYNEQFF.

V usage is TRBV20-1 and J usage is TRBJ2-1; tentatively, D is TRBD2 (5 bases). The CDR3 contains 14 residues. Trimming took off 1 base at V and 4 bases at J, with 11 bases between the two ends. Germline lookup yields CDR1 DFQATT and CDR2 SNEGSKA (reference sequence). This CDR3 is CSARVLEIYNEQFF. CDR3 in DNA: TGCAGTGCTAGAGTACTAGAAATATACAATGAGCAGTTCTTC.

This clonotype was detected ten times or more. This chain links TRBV9 with TRBJ1-2; D is ambiguous. There are 12 residues in the CDR3. The ends were cut back, 4 bases at V and 4 bases at J, with 8 bases in the middle. Germline values: CDR1 SGDLS, CDR2 YYNGEE. The CDR3 reads CASSRRPYGYTF. CDR3 coding DNA: TGTGCCAGCAGCCGCCGGCCCTATGGCTACACCTTC.

Ten or more counts support this clonotype. This chain connects TRBV20-1 to TRBJ2-3, with 9 bases that match TRBD1. This CDR3 has 15 amino acids. Germline V gene lookup returns CDR1 DFQATT and CDR2 SNEGSKA (reference sequence). V lost 5 bases, J lost 5 bases, and 11 bases stayed unmatched. The CDR3 protein is CSALATGGLGDTQYF. The CDR3 DNA sequence: TGCAGTGCTTTAGCTACAGGGGGCCTGGGAGATACGCAGTATTTT.

In its sample, this clonotype was seen many times. V is TRBV2 and J is TRBJ2-3; no reliable D call. Germline V CDR1 and CDR2: SNHLY, FYNNEI. The V gene lost 6 bases and the J gene lost 5 bases, with 9 bases spanning the gap. The CDR3 is 12 amino acids. The CDR3 region has the DNA TGTGCCAGCAGCGGAACAGAAGATACGCAGTATTTT. Its translation is CASSGTEDTQYF.

In its sample, this clonotype was seen many times. The V call is TRBV28, the J call TRBJ2-1; D remains unclear. CDR1 is MDHEN, CDR2 SYDVKM, per germline. The CDR3 runs 12 residues. Trimming cost V 9 bases and J 9 bases, with 15 bases left between them. CDR3 residues: CASLIRAGEQFF. In nucleotides, the CDR3 is TGTGCCAGTCTAATTCGGGCTGGTGAGCAGTTCTTC.

This clonotype has ten or more counts. This chain connects TRBV5-4 to TRBJ2-7; D is unresolved. CDR3 length: 15 residues. Germline lookup yields CDR1 SGHNT and CDR2 YYREEE (reference sequence). Trimming removed 1 base from V and 2 bases from J, with 13 bases in between. The CDR3 reads CASSLRPDLTYEQYF. The CDR3 DNA reads as TGTGCCAGCAGCTTGCGGCCAGACTTAACCTACGAGCAGTACTTC.

The V call is TRBV28, the J call TRBJ1-1; D remains ambiguous. CDR1 MDHEN and CDR2 SYDVKM come from the germline V gene. Trimming stripped 4 bases from V and 8 bases from J, with 8 bases between. The CDR3 is 11 amino acids. The CDR3 loop reads CASSSRREAFF. CDR3 nucleotides: TGTGCCAGCAGTTCCAGACGGGAAGCTTTCTTT.

This clonotype was observed at least ten times. This sequence joins TRBV7-9 and TRBJ1-1; TRBD1 aligns across 7 bases. This CDR3 region has 15 residues. Germline assignment: CDR1 SEHNR and CDR2 FQNEAQ (reference sequence). V dropped 5 bases and J dropped 4; count of bases not matched to a gene: 10. The CDR3 DNA reads as TGTGCCAGCAGCCCTCGTCGGCCAGGGGGCACTGAAGCTTTCTTT. It is translated as CASSPRRPGGTEAFF.

This clonotype was observed many times. The chain carries TRBV6-2 or TRBV6-3 and TRBJ1-5; D is uncertain. The V end lost 0 bases, the J end lost 7 bases, and 4 bases lay between the germline ends. CDR3 length: 12 residues. The germline gives CDR1 MNHEY, CDR2 SVGEGT. CDR3 coding DNA: TGTGCCAGCAGTTACTCTACCCAGCCCCAGCATTTT. Residues: CASSYSTQPQHF.

The chain links TRBV9 to TRBJ2-1, with 8 bases fitting TRBD2. V shed 4 bases and J 9 bases; nucleotides not matched to a gene: 9. Germline values: CDR1 SGDLS, CDR2 YYNGEE. This CDR3 has 14 amino acids. CDR3: CASSITGLGGEQFF. Written as DNA, the CDR3 is TGTGCCAGCAGCATAACGGGACTAGGGGGTGAGCAGTTCTTC. Combining the CDR3 with reference TRBV9 and TRBJ2-1 gives the whole variable domain DSGVTQTPKHLITATGQRVTLRCSPRSGDLSVYWYQQSLDQGLQFLIQYYNGEERAKGNILERFSAQQFPDLHSELNLSSLELGDSALYFCASSITGLGGEQFFGPGTRLTVL.

V gene TRBV9 combines with J gene TRBJ2-3; D ambiguous. Germline values: CDR1 SGDLS, CDR2 YYNGEE. V lost 2 bases to trimming and J lost 2 bases, with 6 bases between them. The length of the CDR3 is 13 residues. The CDR3 bases are TGTGCCAGCAGCGTGGACGTCACAGATACGCAGTATTTT. Its translation: CASSVDVTDTQYF.

This clonotype has more than one count but fewer than ten. Mismatch with germline at one junction end may stem from a read error. The V and J genes are TRBV20-1 and TRBJ2-3; either TRBD1 or TRBD2 may supply D (5 bases each). The CDR3 consists of 11 residues. CDR1 is DFQATT, CDR2 SNEGSKA, per germline (reference sequence). The CDR3 nucleotides are TGCAGTGCTTCGAGGGGCAAGGGGACCCCCTTT. It translates to CSASRGKGTPF.

V usage is TRBV6-5 and J usage is TRBJ2-7, with TRBD2 matching 14 bases. The junction had 12 bases not matched to a gene; V was cut back by 4 bases and J by 4 bases. The CDR3 has 18 residues. CDR1 and CDR2 from the germline V gene are MNHEY and SVGAGI. CDR3 sequence reads: CASSSITGLAGVGYEQYF. In DNA, the CDR3 is TGTGCCAGCAGTTCAATTACGGGACTAGCGGGAGTGGGGTACGAGCAGTACTTC.

This clonotype was observed many times. This rearrangement joins TRBV7-9 to TRBJ1-1; D gene unclear. The CDR3 consists of 12 residues. Germline V lookup: CDR1 SEHNR, CDR2 FQNEAQ (reference sequence). Trimming took off 1 base at V and 8 bases at J, with 8 bases between the two ends. The chain's CDR3 is CASSLDLREAFF. For the CDR3, the DNA is TGTGCCAGCAGCTTAGATTTGAGAGAAGCTTTCTTT. The full variable domain, completed using reference TRBV7-9 and TRBJ1-1, is DTGVSQNPRHKITKRGQNVTFRCDPISEHNRLYWYRQTLGQGPEFLTYFQNEAQLEKSRLLSDRFSAERPKGSFSTLEIQRTEQGDSAMYLCASSLDLREAFFGQGTRLTVV.

This clonotype has ten or more counts. The chain couples TRBV5-4 to TRBJ2-2; possibly TRBD2 for D (5 bases). Between the trimmed V and J ends, which lost 2 bases and 7 bases, there was a span of 12 bases. This CDR3 contains 14 residues. Per the germline V gene, CDR1 is SGHNT and CDR2 is YYREEE (reference sequence). CDR3: CASSFGGLDGELFF. DNA of the CDR3: TGTGCCAGCAGCTTCGGAGGTCTCGACGGGGAGCTGTTTTTT.

The gene calls are TRBV12-3 or TRBV12-4 and TRBJ2-1; D remains ambiguous. The CDR3 is 15 residues long. V was pared by 6 bases and J by 9 bases, with 21 bases between. In DNA, the CDR3 is TGTGCCAGCAGACCTGGGAATCCGACACGAAGTGAGCAGTTCTTC. Its translation is CASRPGNPTRSEQFF.

Only a few counts were recorded for this clonotype. The chain uses TRBV28 and TRBJ1-4; perhaps TRBD1 as D (5 bases). Trimming left V 3 bases short and J 7 bases short, with 9 bases between. Germline V gene sequence: CDR1 MDHEN, CDR2 SYDVKM. The CDR3 runs 13 residues. CDR3 amino acids: CASSFGATEKLFF. DNA for the CDR3: TGTGCCAGCAGTTTTGGGGCCACTGAAAAACTGTTTTTT. The full variable domain, rest sourced from reference TRBV28 and TRBJ1-4, is DVKVTQSSRYLVKRTGEKVFLECVQDMDHENMFWYRQDPGLGLRLIYFSYDVKMKEKGDIPEGYSVSREKKERFSLILESASTNQTSMYLCASSFGATEKLFFGSGTQLSVL.

This clonotype was observed a few times. CDR3 amino acids: CASSVGGLAGGVPDEQYF. Written as DNA, the CDR3 is TGTGCCAGCAGCGTAGGAGGACTAGCGGGAGGGGTTCCTGACGAGCAGTACTTC. The V call is TRBV9, the J call TRBJ2-7, with TRBD2 identical over 15 bases. The V segment lost 0 bases and the J segment 5 bases; nucleotides outside the gene matches: 9. Per the germline V gene, CDR1 is SGDLS and CDR2 is YYNGEE. The CDR3 is 18 residues long.

This clonotype was counted ten times or more. The chain employs TRBV6-6 and TRBJ2-7; D is possibly TRBD1 (6 bases). The CDR3 spans 14 residues. Germline loops: CDR1 MNHNY, CDR2 SVGAGI (reference sequence). V shed 6 bases and J shed 8 bases, with 20 bases lying between them. In nucleotides, the CDR3 is TGTGCCAGCAGCGAACAGGGACCCTCGGGCAAGCAGTACTTC. Translation: CASSEQGPSGKQYF.

V is TRBV20-1 and J is TRBJ2-1; D gene uncertain. The CDR3 is 12 residues long. Germline V CDR1 and CDR2: DFQATT, SNEGSKA (reference sequence). Trimming shortened V by 3 bases and J by 6 bases, and 9 bases separated the two germline ends. The CDR3 bases are TGCAGTGCTAGCGTAGCTAGCAATGAGCAGTTCTTC. As protein: CSASVASNEQFF.

This clonotype has only a few counts. This sequence joins TRBV18 and TRBJ1-3; a weak D match, TRBD1 (6 bases). The CDR3 loop spans 16 amino acids. CDR1 is KGHSH and CDR2 is LQKENI in the germline V gene. Trimming removed 6 bases from V and 3 bases from J, with 18 bases in between. The CDR3 sequence: CASSHENPGVGNTIYF. In DNA, the CDR3 is TGTGCCAGCTCGCATGAGAATCCAGGGGTTGGAAACACCATATATTTT. The entire variable domain, with the rest obtained from reference TRBV18 and TRBJ1-3, is as follows: NAGVMQNPRHLVRRRGQEARLRCSPMKGHSHVYWYRQLPEEGLKFMVYLQKENIIDESGMPKERFSAEFPKEGPSILRIQQVVRGDSAAYFCASSHENPGVGNTIYFGEGSWLTVV.

This clonotype was observed at least ten times. CDR3 amino acids: CSAHRLAGVSYEQYF. Written as DNA, the CDR3 is TGCAGTGCTCACCGGCTAGCGGGAGTGTCCTACGAGCAGTACTTC. V and J are TRBV20-1 and TRBJ2-7; 10 bases agree with TRBD2. There are 15 residues in the CDR3. Germline V CDR1 and CDR2: DFQATT, SNEGSKA (reference sequence). The V and J ends lost 5 bases and 1 base, in that order; junction bases with no gene match: 8.

This clonotype was observed a few times. The chain uses TRBV5-1 and TRBJ2-7, with D possibly being TRBD1 (5 bases). CDR1 is SGHRS and CDR2 is YFSETQ in the germline V gene. V lost 1 base, J lost 0 bases, and 8 bases lay in between. The length of the CDR3 is 14 residues. The CDR3 loop is CASSLTGTSYEQYF. The CDR3 DNA is TGCGCCAGCAGCTTGACAGGCACCTCCTACGAGCAGTACTTC.

The table lists this clonotype with many counts. The V call is TRBV7-8, the J call TRBJ2-3, with 12 positions matching TRBD2. Germline CDR1 and CDR2: SGHVS and FQNEAQ. The ends lost 4 bases at V and 4 bases at J; junction bases unmatched: 9. This CDR3 contains 17 residues. The CDR3 here is CASSYRLAGEVADTQYF. The CDR3 nucleotides read TGTGCCAGCAGCTACCGACTAGCGGGAGAAGTCGCAGATACGCAGTATTTT.

To note about this clonotype: A clone one base away is much larger, so this may be a read error. The gene calls are TRBV18 and TRBJ1-1; the D gene is possibly TRBD1 (5 bases). Germline V gene lookup returns CDR1 KGHSH and CDR2 LQKENI. There are 14 residues in the CDR3. The CDR3 sequence: CANSPYWDAKGAFF. CDR3 nucleotides: TGTGCCAACTCACCTTACTGGGACGCCAAAGGGGCTTTCTTT.

In its sample, this clonotype was seen many times. This rearrangement joins TRBV7-9 to TRBJ2-2; 9 bases map to TRBD2. Germline V gene lookup returns CDR1 SEHNR and CDR2 FQNEAQ (reference sequence). V gave up 5 bases and J gave up 5 bases; unmatched junction bases: 12. This CDR3 spans 17 amino acids. CDR3 protein: CASSPNVAGVGTGELFF. The CDR3 region has the DNA TGTGCCAGCAGCCCAAACGTAGCGGGAGTCGGGACCGGGGAGCTGTTTTTT.

This clonotype was observed many times. For the CDR3, the DNA is TGTGCCAGCAGCTACCCTCAGGGTTCACCCCTCCACTTT. Encoded protein: CASSYPQGSPLHF. The V call is TRBV7-9, the J call TRBJ1-6; D is possibly TRBD1 (5 bases). CDR1 and CDR2 (germline): SEHNR, FQNEAQ (reference sequence). The CDR3 extends over 13 amino acids. V was shortened by 4 bases and J by 9 bases, with 10 bases between the two germline ends.

This clonotype has a handful of counts. The V gene is TRBV28, the J gene TRBJ2-5, with unresolved D. The V gene lost 6 bases and the J gene lost 1 base, with 12 bases spanning the gap. CDR1 and CDR2 (germline): MDHEN, SYDVKM. CDR3 length: 14 amino acids. CDR3 protein: CASRGRPPQETQYF. DNA of the CDR3: TGTGCCAGCAGGGGTAGGCCACCCCAAGAGACCCAGTACTTC.